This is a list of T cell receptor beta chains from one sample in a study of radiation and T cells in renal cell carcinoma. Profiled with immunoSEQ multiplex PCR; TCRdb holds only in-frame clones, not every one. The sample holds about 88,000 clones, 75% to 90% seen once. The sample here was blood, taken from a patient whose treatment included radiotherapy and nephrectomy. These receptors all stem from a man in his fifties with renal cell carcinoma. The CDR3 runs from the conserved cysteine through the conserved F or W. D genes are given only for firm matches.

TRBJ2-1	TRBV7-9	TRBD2	CASSSGTSNNEQFF
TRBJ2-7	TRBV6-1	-	CATKLRGSYEQYF
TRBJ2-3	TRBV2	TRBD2	CASISWGAGGHGTDTQYF
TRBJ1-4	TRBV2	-	CAMTPTTNEKLFF
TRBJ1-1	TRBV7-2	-	CASSLEGIEGAFF
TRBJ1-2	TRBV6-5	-	CASSYLDSQGYTF
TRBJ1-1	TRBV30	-	CAWSVNPNTEAFF
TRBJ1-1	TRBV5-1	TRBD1	CASSFADRDTEAFF
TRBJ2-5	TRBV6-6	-	CASSYSGSQETQYF
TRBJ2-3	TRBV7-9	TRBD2	CASSLAAGGDTQYF
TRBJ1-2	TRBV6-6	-	CASSVQGGTYGYTF
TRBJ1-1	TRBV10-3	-	CAISAVSGENTEAFF
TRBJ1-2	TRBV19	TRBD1	CASSIGQVIGYGYTF
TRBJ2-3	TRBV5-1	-	CATQAGAGAGDTQYF
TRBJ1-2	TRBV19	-	CASSTKPGQNYGYTF
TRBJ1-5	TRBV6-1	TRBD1	CASRTGTGNQPQHF
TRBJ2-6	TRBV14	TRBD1	CASSQKTGISGANVLTF
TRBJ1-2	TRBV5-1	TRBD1	CASSPQRGPYTF
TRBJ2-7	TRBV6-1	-	CASSEGPRDYEQYF
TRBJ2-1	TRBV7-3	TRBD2	CASSLTPGTSGDNEQFF
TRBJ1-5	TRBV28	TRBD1	CASSLVTGGDQPQHF
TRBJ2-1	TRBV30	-	CAALTGTGGNEQFF
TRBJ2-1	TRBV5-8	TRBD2	CASSLGLAEDNEQFF
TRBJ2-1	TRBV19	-	CASSIWGTFDEQFF
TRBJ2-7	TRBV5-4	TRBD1	CASSPVGTGDEQYF
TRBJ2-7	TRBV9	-	CASSVRFGSEQYF
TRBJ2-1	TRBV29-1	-	CSVEDGREVNEQFF
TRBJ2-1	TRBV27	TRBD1	CASSFPTPGTGASDYSYNEQFF
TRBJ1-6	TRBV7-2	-	CASSLMGSPLHF
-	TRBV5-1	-	CASSLVGPTYEQYF
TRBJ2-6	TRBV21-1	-	CASSPLAGANVLTF
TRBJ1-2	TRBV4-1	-	CASSQDPGGYGYTF
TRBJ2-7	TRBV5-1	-	CASRLNEGPYEQYF
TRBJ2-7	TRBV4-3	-	CASSQEFRTEQYF
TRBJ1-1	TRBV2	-	CASSDLFSTVEAFF